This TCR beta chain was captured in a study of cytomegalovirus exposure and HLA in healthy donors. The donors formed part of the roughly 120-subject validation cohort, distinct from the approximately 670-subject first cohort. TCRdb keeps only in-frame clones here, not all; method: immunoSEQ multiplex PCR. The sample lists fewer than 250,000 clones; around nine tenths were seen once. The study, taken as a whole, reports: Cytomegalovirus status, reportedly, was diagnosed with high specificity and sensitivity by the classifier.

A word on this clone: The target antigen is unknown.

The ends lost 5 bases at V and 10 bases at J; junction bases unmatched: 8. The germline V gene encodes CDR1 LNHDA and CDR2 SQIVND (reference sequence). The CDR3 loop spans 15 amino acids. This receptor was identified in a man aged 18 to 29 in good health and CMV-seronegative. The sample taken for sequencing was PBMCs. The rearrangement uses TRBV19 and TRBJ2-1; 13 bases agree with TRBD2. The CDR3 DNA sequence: TGTGCCAGTAGTCTCTGGACTAGCGGGAGTGGCGAGCAGTTCTTC. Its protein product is CASSLWTSGSGEQFF.